The clone carrying this TCR beta chain was observed a handful of times. The target antigen is unknown. These data are taken from a study of CD8 T cells in ankylosing spondylitis. TCRdb re-called the 5' RACE reads through MiXCR, storing one row per CDR3 protein. The sample lists under 950,000 distinct CDR3 sequences; 15% to 20% were seen once. Study outcomes and limitations: In ankylosing spondylitis blood, a motif of about eight highly homologous TCR beta variants appeared characteristic.

Trimming removed 5 bases from V and 6 bases from J, with 14 bases in between. This CDR3 comprises 13 residues. CDR1 and CDR2 from the germline V gene are SGHRS and YFSETQ. This TCR derives from a male donor with ankylosing spondylitis. Sequenced material: blood, either unsorted or a sorted T cell fraction (not recorded which). This chain joins TRBV5-1 and TRBJ1-1; D is perhaps TRBD1 (5 bases). The CDR3 is CASRAQASSEAFF. The CDR3 DNA reads TGCGCCAGCAGGGCACAGGCTTCATCTGAAGCTTTCTTT.